The TCR beta chain under discussion was sequenced for a study of PD-1 blockade in classical Hodgkin lymphoma. The time point here: cycle 4 day 1 (C4D1), after 6 weeks of nivolumab. Each patient relapsed following autologous stem cell transplantation, and prior brentuximab vedotin exposure differed. CDR1 is LNHNV, CDR2 YYDKDF, per germline (reference sequence). The CDR3 has 16 residues. The V segment lost 3 bases and the J segment 2 bases; nucleotides outside the gene matches: 5. TCRdb's copy holds only in-frame clones and misses some; the assay was immunoSEQ multiplex PCR. In the table there are about 96,000 clones, 85% to 95% of which are singletons.

The sample here was peripheral blood mononuclear cells (PBMCs), taken before the fourth cycle of nivolumab. The gene calls are TRBV15 and TRBJ2-1, with 9 bases matching TRBD2. The source is a human donor with classical Hodgkin lymphoma. CDR3 in amino acids: CATSRVAGDAYNEQFF. As DNA, the CDR3 is TGTGCCACCAGCAGGGTAGCGGGAGACGCCTACAATGAGCAGTTCTTC.